These 28 T cell receptor beta chains were all obtained from the same sample, sequenced in a study of blood T cell repertoires in COVID-19. Sequencing used immunoSEQ multiplex PCR; TCRdb keeps in-frame clones, though not all of them. The table records some 190,000 clones, approximately 90% of them present only once. Specimen: peripheral blood. These receptors originate from a human donor in a cohort sampled during active COVID-19.

The chain is built from TRBV5-1 and TRBJ2-5; a weak D match, TRBD1 (6 bases). V lost 3 bases to trimming and J lost 5 bases, with 14 bases between them. Germline-derived CDR1 and CDR2 are SGHRS and YFSETQ. The CDR3 loop spans 14 amino acids. CDR3 coding DNA: TGCGCCAGCAGCTCTACAGGGTATACGGAGACCCAGTACTTC. It codes for CASSSTGYTETQYF.

The rearrangement joins TRBV14 to TRBJ2-7, with 9 bases lining up with TRBD2. J lost 2 bases, V lost 4 bases, and 15 bases had no gene match. Germline loops: CDR1 SGHDN, CDR2 FVKESK. The CDR3 has 18 amino acids. CDR3 in DNA: TGTGCCAGCAGCCCTAACAACCCTTTTGCGGGAGGGCCCTACGAGCAGTACTTC. As protein: CASSPNNPFAGGPYEQYF.

V gene TRBV18 combines with J gene TRBJ1-4, with 10 bases matching TRBD1. V was pared by 6 bases and J by 6 bases, with 1 base of the junction left unmatched. CDR1 is KGHSH and CDR2 is LQKENI in the germline V gene. CDR3 length: 13 residues. CDR3 sequence: CASSTGGYEKLFF. The CDR3 bases are TGTGCCAGCTCGACAGGGGGCTATGAAAAACTGTTTTTT.

About this clone: It is unclear where the CDR3 begins or ends on the DNA, so no DNA is shown, and the CDR3 is as TCRdb lists it. The chain uses TRBV18 and TRBJ2-6; the D call of TRBD1 is as the table states it, not checked on the DNA. The CDR3 extends over 17 residues, inclusive of both ends. Germline V lookup: CDR1 KGHSH, CDR2 LQKENI. The CDR3: CASSVSRFGSGANVLTF.

The chain links TRBV5-1 to TRBJ2-1, with 9 bases lining up with TRBD2. Trimming removed 4 bases from V and 7 bases from J; junction bases left unmatched: 9. This CDR3 is built from 15 residues. The V gene's germline CDR1 is SGHRS and CDR2 YFSETQ. CDR3 sequence (DNA): TGCGCCAGCAGCGTGAGCGGGACTAGCTTAAATGAGCAGTTCTTC. Translated, it gives CASSVSGTSLNEQFF.

CDR3 DNA sequence: TGTGCCAGCAGCTTCCAGACAGGGTGGGAGACCCAGTACTTC. Translated, it gives CASSFQTGWETQYF. The chain combines TRBV5-4 with TRBJ2-5, with 7 bases fitting TRBD1. The CDR3 extends over 14 amino acids. CDR1 and CDR2 from the germline V gene are SGHNT and YYREEE (reference sequence). J lost 5 bases, V lost 2 bases, and 6 bases had no gene match.

The V and J genes are TRBV5-1 and TRBJ1-2; 9 nucleotides match TRBD1. CDR1 SGHRS and CDR2 YFSETQ come from the germline V gene. The CDR3 length is 14 residues. J lost 2 bases, V lost 4 bases, and 3 bases had no gene match. CDR3 nucleotide sequence: TGCGCCAGCAGCCCGGGACAGGGAAACTATGGCTACACCTTC. It yields the protein CASSPGQGNYGYTF.

This rearrangement joins TRBV3-1 (or the pseudogene TRBV3-2) to TRBJ2-7; TRBD1 matches 7 bases. CDR1 LGHDT and CDR2 YNNKEL come from the germline V gene (reference sequence). This CDR3 region has 13 residues. V shed 7 bases and J 1 base; nucleotides not matched to a gene: 4. The CDR3 reads CASNNRGSYEQYF. For the CDR3, the DNA is TGTGCCAGCAATAACAGGGGATCCTACGAGCAGTACTTC.

Points on this clone: The junction shows a germline mismatch at one end, possibly a read error. The sample contains more than one DNA sequence encoding this CDR3. The chain uses TRBV4-3 and TRBJ2-3; D is undetermined. CDR3 size: 12 residues. CDR1 and CDR2 (germline): LGHNA, YSLEER. The CDR3 bases are TGCGCCAGCAGCCCCGACATGGATACACAGTATTTT. Translation gives CASSPDMDTQYF.

The rearrangement uses TRBV11-2 and TRBJ2-5; TRBD1 matches at 9 bases. Looked up from germline, CDR1 is SGHAT and CDR2 is FQNNGV. V shed 3 bases, J shed 5 bases, and the junction held 1 base outside the gene matches. The CDR3 runs to 13 residues. CDR3 loop: CASSLDRGETQYF. The CDR3 nucleotides are TGTGCCAGCAGCTTGGACAGGGGTGAGACCCAGTACTTC.

The chain links TRBV12-3 or TRBV12-4 to TRBJ2-1, with 7 bases identical to TRBD2. V lost 10 bases to trimming and J lost 9 bases; unmatched junction nucleotides: 6. This CDR3 comprises 11 residues. CDR3 DNA: TGTGCCACCGGGGAGGGATCTGAGCAGTTCTTC. Its translation is CATGEGSEQFF.

This chain connects TRBV6-2 or TRBV6-3 to TRBJ2-3; 9 bases align to TRBD1. Trimming removed 5 bases from V and 5 bases from J; junction bases left unmatched: 8. The CDR3 totals 15 residues. Germline V gene sequence: CDR1 MNHEY, CDR2 SVGEGT. CDR3 loop: CASSPYRGLGDTQYF. CDR3 coding DNA: TGTGCCAGCAGTCCCTACAGGGGGCTGGGAGATACGCAGTATTTT.

This chain links TRBV27 with TRBJ2-7; tentative D call: TRBD1 (5 bases). Germline V gives CDR1 MNHEY, CDR2 SMNVEV (reference sequence). This CDR3 has 15 amino acids. Trimming stripped 0 bases from V and 5 bases from J, with 14 bases between. CDR3 coding DNA: TGTGCCAGCAGTTTATCCAGGGTCCATATCCACGAGCAGTACTTC. Amino acid sequence: CASSLSRVHIHEQYF.

V is TRBV10-3 and J is TRBJ1-1; no clear D gene. This CDR3 has 14 amino acids. Germline CDR1 is ENHRY and CDR2 is SYGVKD. V was shortened by 0 bases and J by 0 bases, with 5 bases between the two germline ends. CDR3 sequence reads: CAISESDLNTEAFF. In DNA, the CDR3 is TGTGCCATCAGTGAGTCGGACTTGAACACTGAAGCTTTCTTT.

The chain employs TRBV6-2 or TRBV6-3 and TRBJ1-5, with TRBD1 as a possible D gene (5 bases). CDR1 MNHEY and CDR2 SVGEGT come from the germline V gene. This CDR3 spans 13 amino acids. The V and J ends lost 5 bases and 2 bases respectively, with 7 bases between them. The CDR3 DNA reads TGTGCCAGCAGTGCGGGGGGCAATCAGCCCCAGCATTTT. It yields the protein CASSAGGNQPQHF.

DNA for the CDR3: TGTGCCTGGAGCCTCTCAGGGTTAAAGGATGGCTACACCTTC. As protein: CAWSLSGLKDGYTF. J is TRBJ1-2 and V is TRBV30; perhaps TRBD1 as D (5 bases). Per the germline V gene, CDR1 is GTSNPN and CDR2 is SVGIG (reference sequence). The CDR3 extends over 14 amino acids. Trimming removed 3 bases from V and 6 bases from J, with 17 bases in between.

The CDR3 nucleotides read TGTGCCAGCAGTTACAGGGGGCGGGTTAATTCACCCCTCCACTTT. Translating it yields CASSYRGRVNSPLHF. The gene calls are TRBV6-5 and TRBJ1-6, with 7 bases lining up with TRBD1. Losses at the gene ends were 2 bases for V and 6 bases for J; bases not matched to a gene: 4. CDR1 and CDR2 from the germline V gene are MNHEY and SVGAGI. This CDR3 has 15 amino acids.

V gene TRBV7-9 combines with J gene TRBJ2-7; TRBD1 matches 8 bases. The CDR3 loop spans 15 amino acids. Unmatched junction bases numbered 8, after V lost 5 bases and J lost 2 bases. Germline V gene data show CDR1 as SEHNR and CDR2 as FQNEAQ (reference sequence). Written as DNA, the CDR3 is TGTGCCAGCAGCCTCAGGACAGGGCTACCCTACGAGCAGTACTTC. It encodes CASSLRTGLPYEQYF. Drawing the rest from reference TRBV7-9 and TRBJ2-7, the complete variable domain is DTGVSQNPRHKITKRGQNVTFRCDPISEHNRLYWYRQTLGQGPEFLTYFQNEAQLEKSRLLSDRFSAERPKGSFSTLEIQRTEQGDSAMYLCASSLRTGLPYEQYFGPGTRLTVT.

V and J are TRBV11-2 and TRBJ1-1, with D possibly TRBD1 on 5 matching bases. The length of the CDR3 is 14 residues. The germline gives CDR1 SGHAT, CDR2 FQNNGV. Trimming left V 1 base short and J 2 bases short, with 8 bases between. The CDR3 spells CASSLAGYNTEAFF. CDR3 DNA sequence: TGTGCCAGCAGCTTAGCAGGGTACAACACTGAAGCTTTCTTT.

The V gene is TRBV19, the J gene TRBJ2-7; 7 bases fit TRBD1. Losses at the gene ends were 6 bases for V and 0 bases for J; bases not matched to a gene: 8. The CDR3 loop spans 15 amino acids. Germline loops: CDR1 LNHDA, CDR2 SQIVND (reference sequence). This chain's CDR3 is CASRRRGLASYEQYF. The CDR3 DNA sequence: TGTGCCAGTAGGAGAAGGGGGCTAGCCTCCTACGAGCAGTACTTC.

This chain joins TRBV5-5 and TRBJ1-5; TRBD1 agrees at 8 bases. From germline, CDR1 is SGHKS and CDR2 YYEKEE (reference sequence). The V gene end was trimmed by 3 bases and the J gene end by 7 bases; junction bases not matched to a gene: 3. The CDR3 spans 13 residues. Written as DNA, the CDR3 is TGTGCCAGCAGCTCGTGGACAGGGCAGCCCCAGCATTTT. Translated, it gives CASSSWTGQPQHF.

The V gene is TRBV7-9, the J gene TRBJ2-7; D is uncertain. The germline V and J ends were trimmed by 4 bases and 5 bases, with 9 bases remaining between them. The CDR3 runs 12 residues. CDR1 is SEHNR and CDR2 is FQNEAQ in the germline V gene (reference sequence). The CDR3 bases are TGTGCCAGCAGCTACAGCCTCAACGAGCAGTACTTC. It is translated as CASSYSLNEQYF.

The chain combines TRBV18 with TRBJ1-1, with D unclear. V was clipped by 3 bases and J by 3 bases, with 8 bases between them. The CDR3 totals 13 residues. Germline values: CDR1 KGHSH, CDR2 LQKENI. CDR3 loop: CASSPGWDTEAFF. CDR3 coding DNA: TGTGCCAGCTCACCGGGCTGGGACACTGAAGCTTTCTTT.

Only one count was recorded for this clone. The chain uses TRBV27 and TRBJ2-7; D remains ambiguous. Between the trimmed V and J ends, which lost 0 bases and 2 bases, there was a span of 8 bases. Germline assignment: CDR1 MNHEY and CDR2 SMNVEV (reference sequence). This CDR3 is built from 14 residues. The CDR3 region has the DNA TGTGCCAGCAGTTTATCCTCAGGCGCCTACGAGCAGTACTTC. This encodes CASSLSSGAYEQYF.

The chain joins TRBV27 to TRBJ1-2, with 7 bases matching TRBD1. The junction had 2 bases not matched to a gene; V was cut back by 3 bases and J by 4 bases. Germline values: CDR1 MNHEY, CDR2 SMNVEV (reference sequence). CDR3 length equals 13 residues. CDR3 sequence: CASSFRGIYGYTF. The CDR3 DNA follows: TGTGCCAGCAGTTTCAGGGGGATCTATGGCTACACCTTC.

This chain uses TRBV4-1 with TRBJ1-2; TRBD1 matches 7 bases. Germline CDR1 reads MGHRA; CDR2 reads YSYEKL. The CDR3 spans 12 residues. V was pared by 4 bases and J by 12 bases, with 8 bases of the junction left unmatched. The CDR3 loop is CASSPGQEANTF. CDR3 nucleotide sequence: TGCGCCAGCAGCCCCGGACAGGAGGCTAACACCTTC.

This chain connects TRBV5-6 to TRBJ2-1, with TRBD1 as a possible D gene (5 bases). CDR1 is SGHDT, CDR2 YYEEEE, per germline. V was pared by 7 bases and J by 9 bases, with 11 bases between. This CDR3 has 11 amino acids. The CDR3 reads CASGAHGEQFF. The DNA for the CDR3 is TGTGCCAGCGGGGCACATGGTGAGCAGTTCTTC.

This clone occurred a few times. J is TRBJ2-2 and V is TRBV5-1; 12 bases fit TRBD2. The CDR3 spans 16 residues. Germline CDR1 and CDR2: SGHRS and YFSETQ. With 3 bases clipped from V and 3 bases from J, the junction kept 3 bases outside the gene matches. The CDR3 sequence: CASSSTSGGYTGELFF. In nucleotides, the CDR3 is TGCGCCAGCAGCTCGACTAGCGGGGGTTACACCGGGGAGCTGTTTTTT. Full variable domain (missing parts from reference TRBV5-1 and TRBJ2-2): KAGVTQTPRYLIKTRGQQVTLSCSPISGHRSVSWYQQTPGQGLQFLFEYFSETQRNKGNFPGRFSGRQFSNSRSEMNVSTLELGDSALYLCASSSTSGGYTGELFFGEGSRLTVL.